The clone carrying this TCR beta chain has just a few counts. Per the original data handling: Amplification with reference gene primers provided the estimates of nucleated cell counts. Measured with immunoSEQ multiplex PCR; TCRdb has only the in-frame clones, and not every one. V and J calls plus clone size are reproduced from that table; the DNA served to infer D and trimming. The sample has 230,000 or so clones, approximately 79% seen once. These data belong to a study of blood T cell repertoires in COVID-19. Study as a whole: Both acute and convalescent COVID-19 samples were obtained from the United States, Italy and Spain. T cells, B-cell-depleted T cells, or PBMCs provided the cDNA or gDNA that served as material.

Germline values: CDR1 MDHEN, CDR2 SYDVKM. The CDR3 is 14 residues long. The ends were cut back, 8 bases at V and 4 bases at J, with 12 bases in the middle. This chain links TRBV28 with TRBJ1-6; D might be TRBD1 (5 bases). Input material: peripheral blood. The source of this sequence is a human donor in a cohort sampled during active COVID-19. The CDR3 DNA reads TGTGCCAGCCTCAGGGCAGGGTATAATTCACCCCTCCACTTT. As protein: CASLRAGYNSPLHF.